Each of the 21 T cell receptor beta chains below was sequenced from the same sample in a study of cytomegalovirus exposure and HLA in healthy donors. In the PCR, 60 Vbeta and 13 Jbeta primers were used. Using immunoSEQ multiplex PCR, the repertoire was profiled, and TCRdb retains in-frame clones only, with some absent. In the table there are tens of thousands of clones, 75% to 85% of which are singletons. The source material was PBMCs. Receptor source: a woman in her thirties or forties in good health and CMV-seropositive.

This clone was detected once. The chain employs TRBV15 and TRBJ1-4, with D possibly TRBD1 on 5 matching bases. The V end lost 2 bases, the J end lost 0 bases, and 13 bases lay between the germline ends. Germline-derived CDR1 and CDR2 are LNHNV and YYDKDF (reference sequence). There are 17 residues in the CDR3. CDR3 protein: CATSRRGTSSTNEKLFF. CDR3 DNA sequence: TGTGCCACCAGCAGAAGGGGCACCTCATCAACTAATGAAAAACTGTTTTTT.

V gene TRBV21-1 combines with J gene TRBJ2-7; the tabulated D call, TRBD1, remains unverified against the DNA. TRBV21-1 is a pseudogene. The CDR3 consists of 14 residues. The CDR3 bases are TGTGCCAGCAGCGGGACAGGTGCGGGCCACGAGCAGTACTTC. As protein: CASSGTGAGHEQYF.

This chain uses TRBV27 with TRBJ1-2; 8 nucleotides match TRBD1. The CDR3 has 18 amino acids. The ends lost 3 bases at V and 2 bases at J; junction bases unmatched: 14. The V gene's germline CDR1 is MNHEY and CDR2 SMNVEV (reference sequence). CDR3 amino acids: CASSFRGISGTGNYGYTF. As DNA, the CDR3 is TGTGCCAGCAGTTTTCGGGGGATCTCCGGGACAGGCAACTATGGCTACACCTTC.

The V call is TRBV5-1, the J call TRBJ2-7; D is perhaps TRBD2 (7 bases). The V end lost 0 bases, the J end lost 6 bases, and 19 bases lay between the germline ends. Germline V gene sequence: CDR1 SGHRS, CDR2 YFSETQ. The CDR3 has 16 residues. The CDR3 spells CASSLAGRGLSREQYF. Written as DNA, the CDR3 is TGCGCCAGCAGCTTGGCTGGGCGGGGGCTGTCGCGCGAGCAGTACTTC.

J is TRBJ2-6 and V is TRBV4-2; no clear D. In germline, CDR1 is LGHNA, CDR2 YNFKEQ. The CDR3 is 15 residues long. V shed 0 bases and J shed 0 bases, with 3 bases lying between them. CDR3 sequence: CASSQDSSGANVLTF. The CDR3 region has the DNA TGTGCCAGCAGCCAAGACAGCTCTGGGGCCAACGTCCTGACTTTC.

The V gene is TRBV4-2, the J gene TRBJ1-1; TRBD1 might be the D (6 bases). Germline loops: CDR1 LGHNA, CDR2 YNFKEQ. Trimming stripped 1 base from V and 2 bases from J, with 8 bases between. This CDR3 contains 14 residues. CDR3 sequence: CASSQAQGNTEAFF. DNA for the CDR3: TGTGCCAGCAGCCAAGCACAGGGAAACACTGAAGCTTTCTTT.

This sequence joins TRBV29-1 and TRBJ1-2, with a possible D match to TRBD1 (6 bases). V gave up 5 bases and J gave up 2 bases, with 12 bases separating them. CDR3 length: 13 amino acids. Per germline, CDR1 SQVTM and CDR2 ANQGSEA. The CDR3: CSVHGQLNYGYTF. Written as DNA, the CDR3 is TGCAGCGTTCACGGACAGTTGAACTATGGCTACACCTTC.

The chain couples TRBV27 to TRBJ1-1, with 9 bases matching TRBD1. The V segment lost 8 bases and the J segment 10 bases; nucleotides outside the gene matches: 26. The CDR3 length is 18 residues. Germline CDR1 and CDR2: MNHEY and SMNVEV (reference sequence). Here the CDR3 DNA reads TGTGCCAGCCCTTCCTCCTTCCCCGGGACAGGGCACCCCTTGGGAGCTTTCTTT. This translates into CASPSSFPGTGHPLGAFF.

In its sample, this clone was seen a few times. The same CDR3 can be traced to other DNA sequences in this sample. The chain employs TRBV28 and TRBJ2-1; D gene ambiguous. The CDR3 loop spans 11 amino acids. V lost 6 bases to trimming and J lost 3 bases, with 3 bases between them. CDR1 MDHEN and CDR2 SYDVKM come from the germline V gene. The CDR3 nucleotides read TGTGCCAGCAGCCTCTACAATGAGCAGTTCTTC. This encodes CASSLYNEQFF.

The rearrangement links TRBV6-5 to TRBJ2-7; the D is unclear. Trimming pared 2 bases from V and 2 bases from J, leaving 10 bases between. Germline V CDR1 and CDR2: MNHEY, SVGAGI. This CDR3 region has 14 residues. The CDR3 DNA sequence: TGTGCCAGCAGTTACGCCCCGAGCCCCTACGAGCAGTACTTC. Amino acid sequence: CASSYAPSPYEQYF.

The gene calls are TRBV29-1 and TRBJ2-7; 7 nucleotides line up with TRBD2. V lost 4 bases, J lost 2 bases, and 8 bases stayed unmatched. Germline CDR1 reads SQVTM; CDR2 reads ANQGSEA. The CDR3 covers 14 residues. The DNA for the CDR3 is TGCAGCGTTGTGGGGCTAGCGGAAACCTACGAGCAGTACTTC. The encoded protein is CSVVGLAETYEQYF.

The table lists this clone with a few counts. This rearrangement joins TRBV6-5 to TRBJ1-3; 9 bases align to TRBD1. Trimming took 7 bases from V and 2 from J; bases not matched to a gene: 3. Germline assignment: CDR1 MNHEY and CDR2 SVGAGI. This CDR3 contains 14 residues. The CDR3 is CASTGDRAGNTIYF. CDR3 DNA sequence: TGTGCCAGCACCGGGGACAGGGCTGGAAACACCATATATTTT.

V and J are TRBV6-1 and TRBJ2-7; 8 positions agree with TRBD1. There are 15 residues in the CDR3. V dropped 2 bases and J dropped 2; count of bases not matched to a gene: 5. Germline V gives CDR1 MNHNS, CDR2 SASEGT. In DNA, the CDR3 is TGTGCCAGCAGTGAATTTACAGGGGGTCCCTACGAGCAGTACTTC. Translation: CASSEFTGGPYEQYF.

This rearrangement joins TRBV28 to TRBJ2-1; 7 positions agree with TRBD2. Germline V CDR1 and CDR2: MDHEN, SYDVKM. V gave up 3 bases and J gave up 0 bases; unmatched junction bases: 2. The CDR3 runs to 15 residues. The chain's CDR3 is CASSFGGSSYNEQFF. The CDR3, as DNA: TGTGCCAGCAGTTTCGGGGGGAGCTCCTACAATGAGCAGTTCTTC.

There are a few counts of this clone. This rearrangement joins TRBV27 to TRBJ1-1, with no clear D. This CDR3 contains 15 residues. Germline assignment: CDR1 MNHEY and CDR2 SMNVEV (reference sequence). Trimming removed 0 bases at V and 0 bases at J, with 8 bases between. The CDR3 spells CASSLSPQMNTEAFF. The CDR3 bases are TGTGCCAGCAGTTTATCCCCACAAATGAACACTGAAGCTTTCTTT.

This chain links TRBV7-3 with TRBJ2-7, with 11 bases identical to TRBD2. J was trimmed by 2 bases and V by 5 bases; bases with no gene match: 2. CDR1 SGHTA and CDR2 FQGTGA come from the germline V gene. The CDR3 contains 14 residues. CDR3 nucleotide sequence: TGTGCCAGCAGCATAGCGGGAGGGGCCTACGAGCAGTACTTC. It translates to CASSIAGGAYEQYF.

This CDR3 is CASTRGGYEQYF. As DNA, the CDR3 is TGTGCCAGCACTAGGGGAGGGTACGAGCAGTACTTC. The rearrangement joins TRBV28 to TRBJ2-7, with 7 bases lining up with TRBD2. The ends lost 7 bases at V and 4 bases at J; junction bases unmatched: 4. The CDR3 spans 12 residues. The germline V gene has CDR1 MDHEN and CDR2 SYDVKM.

The chain couples TRBV6-5 to TRBJ1-2; maybe TRBD1 (6 bases). The CDR3 runs to 13 residues. Germline CDR1 reads MNHEY; CDR2 reads SVGAGI. V was clipped by 6 bases and J by 2 bases, with 10 bases between them. CDR3 nucleotide sequence: TGTGCCAGCAGCAAGGACAGAAACTATGGCTACACCTTC. This sequence encodes CASSKDRNYGYTF.

The chain is built from TRBV5-1 and TRBJ2-5; the match to TRBD2 covers 7 bases. Germline V gene data show CDR1 as SGHRS and CDR2 as YFSETQ. There are 14 residues in the CDR3. V dropped 3 bases and J dropped 1; count of bases not matched to a gene: 3. CDR3 nucleotides: TGCGCCAGCAGCTCCGGGACTATCCAAGAGACCCAGTACTTC. Its translation is CASSSGTIQETQYF.

The chain couples TRBV7-3 to TRBJ1-1, with no clear D. V was pared by 5 bases and J by 0 bases, with 13 bases between. CDR1 is SGHTA and CDR2 is FQGTGA in the germline V gene. This CDR3 contains 15 residues. CDR3 bases: TGTGCCAGCAGCCCCTTAGGAGGGCTGAACACTGAAGCTTTCTTT. Its protein is CASSPLGGLNTEAFF.

V usage is TRBV15 and J usage is TRBJ1-1; possible D gene TRBD1, 6 bases. Germline CDR1 reads LNHNV; CDR2 reads YYDKDF (reference sequence). CDR3 length: 17 residues. Trimming removed 0 bases at V and 0 bases at J, with 14 bases between. The CDR3 DNA sequence: TGTGCCACCAGCAGAGATCCCACCAGGGGCGTGAACACTGAAGCTTTCTTT. Its protein is CATSRDPTRGVNTEAFF.